Given below is one TCR beta chain in context. This sample stems from a study of blood T cell repertoires in COVID-19. The CDR3 runs 16 residues. The V and J ends lost 4 bases and 3 bases, in that order; junction bases with no gene match: 10. Germline V gene lookup returns CDR1 SGHDN and CDR2 FVKESK. Authors' methods: From reference gene primer amplification, estimates of nucleated cell counts were derived. Using immunoSEQ multiplex PCR, the repertoire was profiled, and TCRdb retains in-frame clones only, with some absent. That table furnishes V, J and clone size, whereas the DNA furnished D and trimming. The data show around 100,000 clones, about nine tenths seen once.

The sequenced material came from peripheral blood. The clonotype originates from a man between 40 and 49 years old with acute or convalescent COVID-19. The chain uses TRBV14 and TRBJ1-1, with 8 positions matching TRBD1. Here the CDR3 DNA reads TGTGCCAGCAGCCCCTTATCCAGGGGGCGGGACACTGAAGCTTTCTTT. Protein sequence: CASSPLSRGRDTEAFF. The full variable domain, rest sourced from reference TRBV14 and TRBJ1-1, is EAGVTQFPSHSVIEKGQTVTLRCDPISGHDNLYWYRRVMGKEIKFLLHFVKESKQDESGMPNNRFLAERTGGTYSTLKVQPAELEDSGVYFCASSPLSRGRDTEAFFGQGTRLTVV.